One T cell receptor (beta chain) is described in this entry. These data come from a study of blood T cell repertoires in COVID-19. Study context: The United States, Italy and Spain provided the acute and convalescent COVID-19 samples. PBMCs, B-cell-depleted T cells, or T cells provided the cDNA or gDNA that made up the material.

Per the original data handling: Reference gene primer amplification in the assay estimated nucleated cell counts. The method was immunoSEQ multiplex PCR; TCRdb's version includes in-frame clones alone and lacks a portion of them. Clonal size and the V and J genes are those of that table, whereas D and trimming came from the DNA. The sample holds 250,000 to 350,000 clones, approximately 89% seen once. CDR1 and CDR2 from the germline V gene are SEHNR and FQNEAQ (reference sequence). V was trimmed by 1 base and J by 10 bases, leaving 20 bases between them. CDR3 size: 16 residues. Sequencing was done on a sample of peripheral blood. The chain recombines TRBV7-9 with TRBJ2-1; D might be TRBD2 (6 bases). This TCR was sampled from a woman aged 55-69 years with acute or convalescent COVID-19. In DNA form, the CDR3 reads TGTGCCAGCAGCTTAGGAACCAGCGGGTCTGTTTTGGAGCAGTTCTTC. This sequence encodes CASSLGTSGSVLEQFF. Drawing the rest from reference TRBV7-9 and TRBJ2-1, the complete variable domain is DTGVSQNPRHKITKRGQNVTFRCDPISEHNRLYWYRQTLGQGPEFLTYFQNEAQLEKSRLLSDRFSAERPKGSFSTLEIQRTEQGDSAMYLCASSLGTSGSVLEQFFGPGTRLTVL.